Only one count was recorded for the clone carrying this T cell receptor beta chain. Its antigen is not known. This entry belongs to a study of graft-versus-host responses after intestinal transplantation. Clones were sequenced by immunoSEQ multiplex PCR, and TCRdb holds only the in-frame ones, with some missing. The sample contains tens of thousands of clones, approximately 95% of which appear only once. The germline gives CDR1 MGHRA, CDR2 YSYEKL. Trimming at V came to 4 bases and at J to 5 bases, leaving 11 bases not matched to a gene. The CDR3 is 17 amino acids. The receptor was isolated from a human donor who was the organ donor for an intestinal transplant. The rearrangement links TRBV4-1 to TRBJ2-5; TRBD2 aligns across 12 bases. The starting material was unstimulated CD8+ T cells sorted from spleen or lymph node cells, obtained before transplant. The CDR3 reads CASSRPPGLAGGETQYF. CDR3 bases: TGCGCCAGCAGCCGGCCTCCGGGACTAGCGGGTGGGGAGACCCAGTACTTC.